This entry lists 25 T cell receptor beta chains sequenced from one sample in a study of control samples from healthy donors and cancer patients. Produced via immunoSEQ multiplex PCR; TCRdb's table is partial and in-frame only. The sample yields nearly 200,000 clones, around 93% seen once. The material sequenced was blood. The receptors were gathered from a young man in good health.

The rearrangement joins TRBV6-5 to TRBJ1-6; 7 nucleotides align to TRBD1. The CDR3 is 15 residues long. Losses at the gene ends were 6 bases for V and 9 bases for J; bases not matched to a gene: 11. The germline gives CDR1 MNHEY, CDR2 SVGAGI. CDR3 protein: CASRRDSGGGSPLHF. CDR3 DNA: TGTGCCAGCAGGCGGGACAGCGGGGGGGGTTCACCCCTCCACTTT.

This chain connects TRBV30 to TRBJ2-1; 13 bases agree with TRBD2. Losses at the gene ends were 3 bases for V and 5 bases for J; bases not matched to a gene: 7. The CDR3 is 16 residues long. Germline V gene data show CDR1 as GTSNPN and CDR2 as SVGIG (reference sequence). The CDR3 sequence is CAWRVKTSGGNNEQFF. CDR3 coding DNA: TGTGCCTGGAGGGTTAAGACTAGCGGGGGGAACAATGAGCAGTTCTTC.

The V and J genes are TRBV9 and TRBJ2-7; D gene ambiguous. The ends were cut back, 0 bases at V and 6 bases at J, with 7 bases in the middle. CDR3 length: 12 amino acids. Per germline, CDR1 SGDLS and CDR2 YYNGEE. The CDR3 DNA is TGTGCCAGCAGCGTAGGCCAGAGCGAGCAGTACTTC. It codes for CASSVGQSEQYF.

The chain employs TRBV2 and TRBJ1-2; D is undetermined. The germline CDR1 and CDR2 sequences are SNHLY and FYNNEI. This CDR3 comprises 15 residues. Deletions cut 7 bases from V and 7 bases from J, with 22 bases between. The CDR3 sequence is CASTRSGLGTSGYTF. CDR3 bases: TGTGCCAGCACCCGATCTGGCCTTGGCACGAGTGGCTACACCTTC.

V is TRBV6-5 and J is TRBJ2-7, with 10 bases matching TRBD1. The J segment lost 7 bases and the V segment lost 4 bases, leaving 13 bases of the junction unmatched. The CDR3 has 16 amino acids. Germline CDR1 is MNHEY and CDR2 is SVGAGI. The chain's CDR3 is CASSLETGTGAGEQYF. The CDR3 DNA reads TGTGCCAGCAGTTTAGAGACCGGGACAGGGGCCGGGGAGCAGTACTTC.

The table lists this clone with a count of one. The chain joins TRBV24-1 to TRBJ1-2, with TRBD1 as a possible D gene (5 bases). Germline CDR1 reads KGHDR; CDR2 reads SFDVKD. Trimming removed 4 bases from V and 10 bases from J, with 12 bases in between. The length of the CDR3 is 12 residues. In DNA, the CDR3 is TGTGCCACCAGTGAAAGGGGCTATTTCTACACCTTC. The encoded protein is CATSERGYFYTF.

CDR3 amino acids: CASSQDGGYGYTF. The CDR3 DNA sequence: TGTGCCAGCAGCCAAGACGGCGGTTACGGCTACACCTTC. J is TRBJ1-2 and V is TRBV3-1 (or the pseudogene TRBV3-2), with D unresolved. The CDR3 extends over 13 amino acids. The V gene's germline CDR1 is LGHDT and CDR2 YNNKEL (reference sequence). The V end lost 0 bases, the J end lost 8 bases, and 10 bases lay between the germline ends.

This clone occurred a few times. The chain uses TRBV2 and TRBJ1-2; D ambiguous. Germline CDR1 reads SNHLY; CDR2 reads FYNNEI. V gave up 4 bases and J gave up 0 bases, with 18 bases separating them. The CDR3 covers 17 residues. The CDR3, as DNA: TGTGCCAGCAGTGGCCCCAGGAGAGGTCTAACTAACTATGGCTACACCTTC. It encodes CASSGPRRGLTNYGYTF. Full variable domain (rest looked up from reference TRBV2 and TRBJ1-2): EPEVTQTPSHQVTQMGQEVILRCVPISNHLYFYWYRQILGQKVEFLVSFYNNEISEKSEIFDDQFSVERPDGSNFTLKIRSTKLEDSAMYFCASSGPRRGLTNYGYTFGSGTRLTVV.

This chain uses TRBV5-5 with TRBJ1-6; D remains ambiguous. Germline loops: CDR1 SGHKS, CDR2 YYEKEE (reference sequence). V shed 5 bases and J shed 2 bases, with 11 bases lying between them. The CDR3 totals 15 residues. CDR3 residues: CASRIRPAYNSPLHF. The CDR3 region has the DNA TGTGCCAGCAGAATTAGGCCAGCCTATAATTCACCCCTCCACTTT.

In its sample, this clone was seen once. For the CDR3, the DNA is TGTGCCAGCAGCGTCACGAGCTCCTACAATGAGCAGTTCTTC. Translated, it gives CASSVTSSYNEQFF. The chain is built from TRBV2 and TRBJ2-1, with D hard to call. Germline-derived CDR1 and CDR2 are SNHLY and FYNNEI. The germline V and J ends were trimmed by 6 bases and 0 bases, with 9 bases remaining between them. The CDR3 runs to 14 residues.

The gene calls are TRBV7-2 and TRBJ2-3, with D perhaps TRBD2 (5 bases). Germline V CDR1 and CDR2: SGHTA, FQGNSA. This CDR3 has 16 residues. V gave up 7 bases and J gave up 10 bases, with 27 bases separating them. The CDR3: CASTLRDRTVLPAQYF. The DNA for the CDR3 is TGTGCCAGCACCCTCCGGGATAGGACCGTACTACCTGCGCAGTATTTT.

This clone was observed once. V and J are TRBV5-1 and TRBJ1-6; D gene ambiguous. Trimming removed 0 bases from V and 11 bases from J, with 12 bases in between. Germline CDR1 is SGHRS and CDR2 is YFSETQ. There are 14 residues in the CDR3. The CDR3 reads CASSLGEGIAPLHF. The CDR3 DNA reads TGCGCCAGCAGCTTGGGGGAGGGTATTGCACCCCTCCACTTT.

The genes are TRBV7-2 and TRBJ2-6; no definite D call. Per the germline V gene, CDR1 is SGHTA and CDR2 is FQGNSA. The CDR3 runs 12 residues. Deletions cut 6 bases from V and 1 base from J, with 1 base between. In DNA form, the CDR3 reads TGTGCCAGCAGTTCTGGGGCCAACGTCCTGACTTTC. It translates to CASSSGANVLTF.

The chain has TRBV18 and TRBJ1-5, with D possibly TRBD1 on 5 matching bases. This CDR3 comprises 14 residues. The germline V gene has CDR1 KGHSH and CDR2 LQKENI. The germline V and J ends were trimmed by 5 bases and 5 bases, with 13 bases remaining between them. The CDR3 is CASSFRDADQPQHF. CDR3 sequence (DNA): TGTGCCAGCTCATTCCGGGACGCGGATCAGCCCCAGCATTTT.

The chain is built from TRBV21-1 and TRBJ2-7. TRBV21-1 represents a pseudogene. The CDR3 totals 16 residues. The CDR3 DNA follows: TGTGCCAGCAGCAATCGCCCCGGCAAGAGCTCCTACGAGCAGTACTTC. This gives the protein CASSNRPGKSSYEQYF.

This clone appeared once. This CDR3 reads CATSGREPRGAFF. The CDR3 nucleotides are TGTGCCACCAGTGGACGAGAGCCAAGGGGAGCTTTCTTT. This chain connects TRBV24-1 to TRBJ1-1; D is perhaps TRBD1 (5 bases). The germline gives CDR1 KGHDR, CDR2 SFDVKD. V shed 5 bases and J shed 10 bases, with 16 bases lying between them. This CDR3 is built from 13 residues.

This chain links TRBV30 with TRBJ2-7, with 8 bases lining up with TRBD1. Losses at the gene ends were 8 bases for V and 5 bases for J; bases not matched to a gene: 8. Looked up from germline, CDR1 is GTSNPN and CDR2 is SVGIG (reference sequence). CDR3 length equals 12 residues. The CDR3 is CAQGQGFHEQYF. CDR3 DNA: TGTGCCCAAGGACAGGGTTTTCACGAGCAGTACTTC.

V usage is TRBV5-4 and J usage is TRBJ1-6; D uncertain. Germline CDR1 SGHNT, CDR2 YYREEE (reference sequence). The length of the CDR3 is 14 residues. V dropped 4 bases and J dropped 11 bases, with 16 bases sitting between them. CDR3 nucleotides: TGTGCCAGCAGCGAAAAAGGGAGGCGAACACCCCTCCACTTT. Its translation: CASSEKGRRTPLHF.

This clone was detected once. CDR3 sequence reads: CATSDWGQKQDEQFF. The CDR3 DNA follows: TGTGCCACCAGTGATTGGGGACAGAAACAAGATGAGCAGTTCTTC. The chain recombines TRBV24-1 with TRBJ2-1; 7 positions match TRBD1. The V segment lost 2 bases and the J segment 8 bases; nucleotides outside the gene matches: 8. From germline, CDR1 is KGHDR and CDR2 SFDVKD. The CDR3 consists of 15 residues.

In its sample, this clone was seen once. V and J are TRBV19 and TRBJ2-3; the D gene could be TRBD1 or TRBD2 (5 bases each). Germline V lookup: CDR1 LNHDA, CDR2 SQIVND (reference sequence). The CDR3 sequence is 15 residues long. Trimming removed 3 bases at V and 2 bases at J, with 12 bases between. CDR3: CASSIGGQPTDTQYF. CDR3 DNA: TGTGCCAGTAGTATTGGGGGTCAACCCACAGATACGCAGTATTTT.

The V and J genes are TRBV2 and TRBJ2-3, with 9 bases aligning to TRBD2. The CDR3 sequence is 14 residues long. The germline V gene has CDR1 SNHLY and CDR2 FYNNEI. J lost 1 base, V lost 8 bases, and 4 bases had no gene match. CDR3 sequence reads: CASGWTSGTDTQYF. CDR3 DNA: TGTGCCAGCGGGTGGACTAGCGGCACAGATACGCAGTATTTT.

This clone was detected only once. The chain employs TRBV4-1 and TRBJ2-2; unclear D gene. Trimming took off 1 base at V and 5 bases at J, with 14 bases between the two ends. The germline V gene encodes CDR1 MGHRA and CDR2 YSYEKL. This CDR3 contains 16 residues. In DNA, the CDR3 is TGCGCCAGCAGCCAAGTGGCGGAGTCAAGGACCGGGGAGCTGTTTTTT. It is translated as CASSQVAESRTGELFF.

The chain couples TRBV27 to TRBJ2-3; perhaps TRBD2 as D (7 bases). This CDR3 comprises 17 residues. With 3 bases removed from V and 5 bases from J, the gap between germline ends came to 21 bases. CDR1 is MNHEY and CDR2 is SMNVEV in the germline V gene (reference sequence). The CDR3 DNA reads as TGTGCCAGCAGTTTGGCCCTGGGTGCGGGGGCGGGAGATACGCAGTATTTT. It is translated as CASSLALGAGAGDTQYF.

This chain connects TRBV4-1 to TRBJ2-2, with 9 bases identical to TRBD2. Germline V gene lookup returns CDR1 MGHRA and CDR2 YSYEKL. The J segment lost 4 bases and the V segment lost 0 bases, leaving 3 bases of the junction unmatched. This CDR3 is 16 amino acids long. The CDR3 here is CASSQDSGGLTGELFF. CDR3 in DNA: TGCGCCAGCAGCCAAGATAGCGGGGGCCTCACCGGGGAGCTGTTTTTT.

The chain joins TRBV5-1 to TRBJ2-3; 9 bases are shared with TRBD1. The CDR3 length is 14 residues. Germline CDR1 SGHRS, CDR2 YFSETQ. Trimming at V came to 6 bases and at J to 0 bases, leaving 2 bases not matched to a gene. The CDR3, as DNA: TGCGCCAGCAAGGGACAGGGTAGCACAGATACGCAGTATTTT. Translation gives CASKGQGSTDTQYF.